What follows are 29 T cell receptor beta chains derived from one specimen sequenced in a study of blood T cell repertoires in COVID-19. TCRdb's copy holds only in-frame clones and misses some; the assay was immunoSEQ multiplex PCR. The repertoire holds about 93,000 clones, around four fifths seen once, with approximately 15% in the top ten. The source material was peripheral blood. All receptors derive from a human donor in a cohort sampled during active COVID-19.

This clone was counted between two and nine times. V and J are TRBV9 and TRBJ2-5; D is ambiguous. The germline V gene encodes CDR1 SGDLS and CDR2 YYNGEE. V lost 0 bases and J 5 bases, leaving 14 bases between the germline ends. The CDR3 spans 15 residues. The CDR3 loop reads CASSVASGETETQYF. The CDR3 nucleotides read TGTGCCAGCAGCGTAGCAAGTGGAGAGACGGAGACCCAGTACTTC. Variable domain in full (rest from reference TRBV9 and TRBJ2-5): DSGVTQTPKHLITATGQRVTLRCSPRSGDLSVYWYQQSLDQGLQFLIQYYNGEERAKGNILERFSAQQFPDLHSELNLSSLELGDSALYFCASSVASGETETQYFGPGTRLLVL.

The chain combines TRBV28 with TRBJ2-7, with D possibly being TRBD1 (6 bases). Trimming stripped 5 bases from V and 4 bases from J, with 9 bases between. CDR1 and CDR2 (germline): MDHEN, SYDVKM. The CDR3 contains 12 residues. In DNA, the CDR3 is TGTGCCAGCAGTAAAACAGGGTACGAGCAGTACTTC. This codes for CASSKTGYEQYF.

In DNA form, the CDR3 reads TGTGCCAGCAGCTTGTCGGGTCCCCCGGGCACAGATACGCAGTATTTT. Protein: CASSLSGPPGTDTQYF. This chain uses TRBV5-5 with TRBJ2-3; D remains ambiguous. The V and J ends lost 1 base and 1 base respectively, with 13 bases between them. Germline values: CDR1 SGHKS, CDR2 YYEKEE (reference sequence). CDR3 size: 16 residues.

Details on this clone: At the DNA level, this CDR3 is encoded by other sequences in the same sample as well. The chain uses TRBV19 and TRBJ1-1, with TRBD1 matching 7 bases. V shed 5 bases and J 1 base; nucleotides not matched to a gene: 4. This CDR3 has 14 residues. CDR1 is LNHDA, CDR2 SQIVND, per germline (reference sequence). CDR3 loop: CASSPGQRNTEAFF. The CDR3 coding sequence is TGTGCCAGTAGTCCGGGACAGAGGAACACTGAAGCTTTCTTT. The whole variable domain, remainder taken from reference TRBV19 and TRBJ1-1, is DGGITQSPKYLFRKEGQNVTLSCEQNLNHDAMYWYRQDPGQGLRLIYYSQIVNDFQKGDIAEGYSVSREKKESFPLTVTSAQKNPTAFYLCASSPGQRNTEAFFGQGTRLTVV.

The chain recombines TRBV5-5 with TRBJ2-3; TRBD2 is a possible D gene (5 bases). The V gene's germline CDR1 is SGHKS and CDR2 YYEKEE (reference sequence). The ends were cut back, 5 bases at V and 0 bases at J, with 16 bases in the middle. The CDR3 is made up of 16 amino acids. In DNA, the CDR3 is TGTGCCAGCAGGCTCCAACCGGCGGGCAGCACAGATACGCAGTATTTT. Translated, it gives CASRLQPAGSTDTQYF.

This clone was seen ten or more times. This sequence joins TRBV1 and TRBJ1-1. TRBV1 is labeled a pseudogene. This CDR3 is 16 amino acids long. CDR3 in amino acids: CTSSQAFKEMNTEAFF. CDR3 in DNA: TGCACCAGCAGCCAAGCTTTTAAGGAGATGAACACTGAAGCTTTCTTT.

V is TRBV4-1 and J is TRBJ1-2; unclear D gene. CDR3 length: 11 residues. Deletions cut 0 bases from V and 8 bases from J, with 4 bases between. Germline CDR1 reads MGHRA; CDR2 reads YSYEKL. The CDR3 sequence: CASSQDGGYTF. CDR3 DNA: TGCGCCAGCAGCCAAGATGGCGGCTACACCTTC.

This clone was picked up a small number of times. V gene TRBV7-3 combines with J gene TRBJ2-1; the match to TRBD2 covers 9 bases. V was pared by 5 bases and J by 8 bases, with 7 bases of the junction left unmatched. Germline assignment: CDR1 SGHTA and CDR2 FQGTGA. This CDR3 is built from 14 residues. The CDR3 bases are TGTGCCAGCAGCAGTAGCGGGAGAACGTATGAGCAGTTCTTC. Translated: CASSSSGRTYEQFF.

The V call is TRBV6-2 or TRBV6-3, the J call TRBJ2-1, with 9 bases matching TRBD2. Germline CDR1 is MNHEY and CDR2 is SVGEGT. CDR3 length: 16 amino acids. With 0 bases clipped from V and 0 bases from J, the junction kept 0 bases outside the gene matches. CDR3 sequence reads: CASSYSSGGSYNEQFF. The CDR3 nucleotides read TGTGCCAGCAGTTACTCTAGCGGGGGCTCCTACAATGAGCAGTTCTTC.

This clone was counted only a few times. The gene calls are TRBV28 and TRBJ1-4, with D perhaps TRBD1 (5 bases). The CDR3 contains 15 residues. Germline values: CDR1 MDHEN, CDR2 SYDVKM. V lost 6 bases and J 4 bases, leaving 15 bases between the germline ends. Here the CDR3 DNA reads TGTGCCAGCAGCCCGGGCGGGGCACTTAATGAAAAACTGTTTTTT. Its translation: CASSPGGALNEKLFF.

This chain links TRBV5-1 with TRBJ2-2, with D possibly TRBD2 on 7 matching bases. Between the trimmed V and J ends, which lost 4 bases and 7 bases, there was a span of 17 bases. CDR3 length equals 15 residues. Per the germline V gene, CDR1 is SGHRS and CDR2 is YFSETQ. For the CDR3, the DNA is TGCGCCAGCAGCACGGGACAACCGGGAGGCGGGGAGCTGTTTTTT. Amino acids: CASSTGQPGGGELFF.

The chain employs TRBV3-1 (or the pseudogene TRBV3-2) and TRBJ1-2; D not resolved. The CDR3 spans 14 residues. V was cut by 3 bases and J by 2 bases, with 10 bases left in between. The germline V gene encodes CDR1 LGHDT and CDR2 YNNKEL (reference sequence). CDR3 coding DNA: TGTGCCAGCAGCCAGAGGACGGGGAACTATGGCTACACCTTC. Protein: CASSQRTGNYGYTF.

This clone appeared once. The V call is TRBV29-1, the J call TRBJ2-1; D is perhaps TRBD2 (6 bases). The CDR3 totals 14 residues. The V and J ends lost 5 bases and 0 bases respectively, with 11 bases between them. CDR1 and CDR2 from the germline V gene are SQVTM and ANQGSEA. The CDR3 reads CSVSATSSYNEQFF. In nucleotides, the CDR3 is TGCAGCGTTTCCGCGACTAGCTCCTACAATGAGCAGTTCTTC.

The rearrangement links TRBV2 to TRBJ2-5, with a tentative D call TRBD2 (5 bases). The CDR3 loop spans 11 amino acids. Germline assignment: CDR1 SNHLY and CDR2 FYNNEI. The ends were cut back, 8 bases at V and 5 bases at J, with 9 bases in the middle. CDR3 bases: TGTGCCAGCGCGAGCGGTGAGACCCAGTACTTC. It translates to CASASGETQYF. Variable domain in full (rest from reference TRBV2 and TRBJ2-5): EPEVTQTPSHQVTQMGQEVILRCVPISNHLYFYWYRQILGQKVEFLVSFYNNEISEKSEIFDDQFSVERPDGSNFTLKIRSTKLEDSAMYFCASASGETQYFGPGTRLLVL.

The rearrangement joins TRBV7-3 to TRBJ2-1, with TRBD1 matching over 7 bases. Trimming took 2 bases from V and 7 from J; bases not matched to a gene: 17. This CDR3 is 18 amino acids long. Germline V gives CDR1 SGHTA, CDR2 FQGTGA. CDR3 residues: CASSLRPGQGDSWNEQFF. In DNA, the CDR3 is TGTGCCAGCAGCTTACGTCCCGGGCAGGGGGATTCTTGGAATGAGCAGTTCTTC.

This rearrangement joins TRBV6-1 to TRBJ1-1; TRBD1 might be the D (5 bases). V lost 2 bases, J lost 3 bases, and 13 bases lay in between. Per the germline V gene, CDR1 is MNHNS and CDR2 is SASEGT. The CDR3 runs 15 residues. The CDR3 DNA reads TGTGCCAGCAGTGAACACGGGGGACCAGACACTGAAGCTTTCTTT. This gives the protein CASSEHGGPDTEAFF.

The chain is built from TRBV28 and TRBJ2-7; unclear D gene. CDR1 and CDR2 from the germline V gene are MDHEN and SYDVKM. The CDR3 contains 12 residues. The V end lost 6 bases, the J end lost 4 bases, and 10 bases lay between the germline ends. CDR3 nucleotides: TGTGCCAGCAGCACTTCCCGATACGAGCAGTACTTC. This codes for CASSTSRYEQYF. Drawing the rest from reference TRBV28 and TRBJ2-7, the complete variable domain is DVKVTQSSRYLVKRTGEKVFLECVQDMDHENMFWYRQDPGLGLRLIYFSYDVKMKEKGDIPEGYSVSREKKERFSLILESASTNQTSMYLCASSTSRYEQYFGPGTRLTVT.

This clone appeared a few times. This chain's CDR3 is CASSFRGYTYIPLHF. CDR3 in DNA: TGTGCCAGCAGTTTTCGAGGGTACACCTATATCCCCCTCCACTTT. The chain recombines TRBV28 with TRBJ1-6; D is ambiguous. CDR1 is MDHEN and CDR2 is SYDVKM in the germline V gene. The CDR3 is 15 amino acids. Trimming removed 3 bases at V and 13 bases at J, with 19 bases between.

The V call is TRBV18, the J call TRBJ2-7; 9 bases map to TRBD1. This CDR3 has 14 residues. The germline V gene has CDR1 KGHSH and CDR2 LQKENI. V lost 6 bases, J lost 2 bases, and 5 bases stayed unmatched. The CDR3 here is CASSQGTGPYEQYF. The CDR3 DNA reads as TGTGCCAGCTCCCAGGGGACAGGGCCCTACGAGCAGTACTTC.

V gene TRBV30 combines with J gene TRBJ1-6; D is undetermined. The germline gives CDR1 GTSNPN, CDR2 SVGIG (reference sequence). This CDR3 is 15 amino acids long. The V and J ends lost 0 bases and 1 base respectively, with 7 bases between them. In DNA, the CDR3 is TGTGCCTGGAGTGTAACGGGATCCTATAATTCACCCCTCCACTTT. Translating gives CAWSVTGSYNSPLHF.

The chain combines TRBV29-1 with TRBJ1-1, with 8 bases fitting TRBD1. V was pared by 5 bases and J by 1 base, with 9 bases of the junction left unmatched. Germline V gene lookup returns CDR1 SQVTM and CDR2 ANQGSEA. This CDR3 comprises 15 residues. Here the CDR3 reads CSVSTGQGANTEAFF. CDR3 DNA sequence: TGCAGCGTTTCTACCGGACAGGGAGCGAACACTGAAGCTTTCTTT.

This clone is a singleton in its sample. The genes are TRBV6-1 and TRBJ2-5; possible D gene TRBD2, 6 bases. Germline CDR1 and CDR2: MNHNS and SASEGT. Trimming pared 3 bases from V and 5 bases from J, leaving 19 bases between. The CDR3 is made up of 16 amino acids. Here the CDR3 reads CASSDPGTPRSETQYF. Here the CDR3 DNA reads TGTGCCAGCAGTGATCCCGGGACTCCCCGGTCTGAGACCCAGTACTTC.

The gene calls are TRBV5-1 and TRBJ2-7; 9 bases fit TRBD2. Germline assignment: CDR1 SGHRS and CDR2 YFSETQ. CDR3 length: 15 residues. J lost 7 bases, V lost 4 bases, and 12 bases had no gene match. This CDR3 reads CASSPSGREGSEQYF. The CDR3 coding sequence is TGCGCCAGCAGCCCTTCGGGGCGGGAGGGATCGGAGCAGTACTTC.

The genes are TRBV7-9 and TRBJ2-7, with TRBD2 identical over 7 bases. The CDR3 spans 13 residues. Germline CDR1 is SEHNR and CDR2 is FQNEAQ (reference sequence). With 5 bases clipped from V and 6 bases from J, the junction kept 7 bases outside the gene matches. CDR3 DNA: TGTGCCAGCAGCCCCCTGTGGGGGGGCGAGCAGTACTTC. Its translation: CASSPLWGGEQYF.

This clone was observed a single time. In DNA, the CDR3 is TGTGCCTGGAGTAAGGAGGGCAATCAGCCCCAGCATTTT. Residues: CAWSKEGNQPQHF. This chain uses TRBV30 with TRBJ1-5; unclear D gene. V was pared by 2 bases and J by 2 bases, with 7 bases between. The length of the CDR3 is 13 residues. Germline CDR1 is GTSNPN and CDR2 is SVGIG (reference sequence).

The chain has TRBV6-5 and TRBJ2-7; 7 bases fit TRBD1. The junction had 11 bases not matched to a gene; V was cut back by 5 bases and J by 7 bases. The CDR3 totals 14 residues. Germline V CDR1 and CDR2: MNHEY, SVGAGI. The CDR3 bases are TGTGCCAGCAGTAAGGGACAGCTGTCATCGGAGCAGTACTTC. This encodes CASSKGQLSSEQYF.

This rearrangement joins TRBV7-3 to TRBJ2-3; 10 bases align to TRBD2. The CDR3 spans 14 residues. Trimming took 2 bases from V and 6 from J; bases not matched to a gene: 2. Germline CDR1 SGHTA, CDR2 FQGTGA. The CDR3 DNA sequence: TGTGCCAGCAGCTTACCTAGCGGGGGTGATACGCAGTATTTT. Translated, it gives CASSLPSGGDTQYF.

This clone has only one observation. The genes are TRBV10-3 and TRBJ2-1; maybe TRBD2 (5 bases). Germline CDR1 and CDR2: ENHRY and SYGVKD. The V end was cut by 2 bases, the J end by 9 bases, with 14 bases between. CDR3 length: 14 amino acids. CDR3: CAISESVQGSEQFF. CDR3 bases: TGTGCCATCAGTGAGAGTGTGCAAGGGAGTGAGCAGTTCTTC.

This clone has just a few counts. One junction end disagrees with the germline gene, perhaps due to a read error. V is TRBV28 and J is TRBJ1-5; D gene unclear. The CDR3 consists of 12 residues. Germline V gene sequence: CDR1 MDHEN, CDR2 SYDVKM. For the CDR3, the DNA is TGTGCCAGCAGTTTAATGCATCAGGCCCAGCATTTT. Translation: CASSLMHQAQHF.